These T cell receptor beta chains were read from a single sample in a study of early T cells in non-severe SARS-CoV-2 infection. TCRdb passed the 5' RACE reads through MiXCR, listing each CDR3 protein once. The sample has roughly 57,000 distinct CDR3 sequences, about 12% seen once; the top ten hold 9.3%. This specimen was whole blood, taken at baseline. The receptors here all came from an adult who was a healthcare worker with PCR-confirmed SARS-CoV-2 infection or an uninfected control (not recorded which). Both conserved end residues are part of each CDR3. The D gene is left open where the match is weak. Some rows mark clone size as missing; the rest say once, few, many or name a class of expanded clone.

d_gene,v_gene,j_gene,abundance,len,CDR3nt,CDR3aa
.,TRBV20-1,TRBJ1-3,many,11,TGCAGTGCTAGTCATGGAAACACCATATATTTT,CSASHGNTIYF
.,TRBV11-2,TRBJ2-1,.,13,TGTGCCAGCAGCAAGGAGGGACCGGGGGAGCAGTTCTTC,CASSKEGPGEQFF
.,TRBV4-1,TRBJ1-5,many,16,TGCGCCAGCAGCCAAGATTGGGCGTCCTCCGGCCAGCCCCAGCATTTT,CASSQDWASSGQPQHF
TRBD1,TRBV20-1,TRBJ1-2,.,12,TGCAGTGCTTCCCGGACAGGGCAAGGCTACACCTTC,CSASRTGQGYTF
.,TRBV7-8,TRBJ2-7,.,14,TGTGCCAGCAGCTCCCCAGGGACCGCCTACGAGCAGTACTTC,CASSSPGTAYEQYF
.,TRBV29-1,TRBJ2-5,many,12,TGCAGCGTAGGCAGGGGCCCAGAGACCCAGTACTTC,CSVGRGPETQYF
.,TRBV27,TRBJ2-5,.,15,TGTGCCAGCAGCCCGATAGGGGAGGTATTAGAGACCCAGTACTTC,CASSPIGEVLETQYF
TRBD2,TRBV6-2/TRBV6-3,TRBJ2-1,.,21,TGTGCCAGCAGTTACCCTACCCCGGGACTAGCGGGAGGAGGGGCGCTTAATGAGCAGTTCTTC,CASSYPTPGLAGGGALNEQFF
.,TRBV7-6,TRBJ2-7,.,14,TGTGCCAGCAGCTTCGCTGGGGGGCCGTACGAGCAGTACTTC,CASSFAGGPYEQYF
.,TRBV5-1,TRBJ2-2,.,15,TGCGCCAGCAGCTTGGCTGGCGGCAACACCGGGGAGCTGTTTTTT,CASSLAGGNTGELFF
TRBD2,TRBV7-9,TRBJ2-5,few,14,TGTGCCAGCAGCCCGGGACTATACCTCGAGACCCAGTACTTC,CASSPGLYLETQYF
.,TRBV4-1,TRBJ2-7,many,16,TGCGCCAGCAGCCACACCCCAGAGCGGGTTCAGAACGAGCAGTACTTC,CASSHTPERVQNEQYF
TRBD1,TRBV15,TRBJ1-6,few,14,TGTGCCACCAGCCGAAGACAGGGAGGATCACCCCTCCACTTT,CATSRRQGGSPLHF
TRBD2,TRBV20-1,TRBJ2-3,few,15,TGCAGTGCTAGAGGGGTTAGCGGGGGCACAGATACGCAGTATTTT,CSARGVSGGTDTQYF
.,TRBV7-3,TRBJ2-1,many,13,TGTGCCAGCAGCTTAACAAAAAACAATGAGCAGTTCTTC,CASSLTKNNEQFF
.,TRBV10-3,TRBJ1-1,few,16,TGTGCCATCAGTGATCGGGGGGGAACCGCTTTGGCTGAAGCTTTCTTT,CAISDRGGTALAEAFF
.,TRBV5-1,TRBJ1-1,.,14,TGCGCCAGCAGCTTCGGGAAACCGAACACTGAAGCTTTCTTT,CASSFGKPNTEAFF
TRBD1,TRBV20-1,TRBJ1-6,.,15,TGCAGTGCAAAGGACAGGGGGCTCTTGAATTCACCCCTCCACTTT,CSAKDRGLLNSPLHF
.,TRBV6-2/TRBV6-3,TRBJ1-1,few,13,TGTGCCAGCAGGGACAGAGAGAACACTGAAGCTTTCTTT,CASRDRENTEAFF
TRBD1,TRBV10-2,TRBJ1-5,few,15,TGCGCCAGCAGTGAGGCAGGGGGCTTAAGGGAGCCCCAGCATTTT,CASSEAGGLREPQHF
TRBD1,TRBV27,TRBJ1-1,few,17,TGTGCCAGCAGTCTCTCCGGGACAGGGATTTCGAACACTGAAGCTTTCTTT,CASSLSGTGISNTEAFF
TRBD1,TRBV6-5,TRBJ2-3,few,12,TGTGCCAGCAGTCCGGGACAGGGGAGGCAGTATTTT,CASSPGQGRQYF
TRBD1,TRBV5-1,TRBJ1-2,few,13,TGCGCCAGCAGCTGGGACAGTTCCTATGGCTACACCTTC,CASSWDSSYGYTF
TRBD2,TRBV6-6,TRBJ2-3,many,13,TGTGCCAGCAGTTCATCGAGCGGGAGTACGCAGTATTTT,CASSSSSGSTQYF
.,TRBV12-3/TRBV12-4,TRBJ2-7,few,14,TGTGCCAGCAGTTTAGCGCAGGGTAGCCACGAGCAGTACTTC,CASSLAQGSHEQYF
.,TRBV6-2/TRBV6-3,TRBJ2-1,few,16,TGTGCCAGCAGCTTACTAGTCCAGGGGCCTCACAATGAGCAGTTCTTC,CASSLLVQGPHNEQFF
.,TRBV20-1,TRBJ2-3,many,14,TGCAGTGCCCAGGTCGCGGGACCCACAGATACGCAGTATTTT,CSAQVAGPTDTQYF
TRBD2,TRBV18,TRBJ2-1,few,15,TGTGCCAGCTCCCGAACTAGCGGAACCTACAATGAGCAGTTCTTC,CASSRTSGTYNEQFF
TRBD1,TRBV24-1,TRBJ2-1,many,16,TGTGCCACCAGTGTGGGGGACAGGGGGCTCGACAATGAGCAGTTCTTC,CATSVGDRGLDNEQFF